Described below is a single TCR beta chain sequence and its context. Germline V gene sequence: CDR1 GTSNPN, CDR2 SVGIG (reference sequence). CDR3 length equals 15 residues. With V trimmed by 0 bases and J by 4 bases, 6 bases remained unmatched. Some clones are missing from TCRdb's copy, which holds only in-frame ones; the method was immunoSEQ multiplex PCR. The sample includes roughly 350,000 clones, 85% to 90% of them seen just once. These data come from a study of blood T cell repertoires in COVID-19. The gene calls are TRBV30 and TRBJ1-3; 7 nucleotides match TRBD1. The source is a woman aged 45-65 years with active or convalescent COVID-19. The sample was peripheral blood. DNA for the CDR3: TGTGCCTGGAGTGTTAAGGGGGCTGGGGGAAACACCATATATTTT. This codes for CAWSVKGAGGNTIYF.